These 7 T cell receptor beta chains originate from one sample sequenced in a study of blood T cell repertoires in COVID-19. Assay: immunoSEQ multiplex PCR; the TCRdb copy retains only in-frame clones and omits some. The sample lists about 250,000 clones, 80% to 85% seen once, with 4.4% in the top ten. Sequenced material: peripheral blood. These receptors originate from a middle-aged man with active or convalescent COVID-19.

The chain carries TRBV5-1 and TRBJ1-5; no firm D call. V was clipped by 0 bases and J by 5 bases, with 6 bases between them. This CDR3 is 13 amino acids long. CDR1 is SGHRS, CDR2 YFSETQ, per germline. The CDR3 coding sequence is TGCGCCAGCAGCTTGGGTGCGGATCAGCCCCAGCATTTT. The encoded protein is CASSLGADQPQHF.

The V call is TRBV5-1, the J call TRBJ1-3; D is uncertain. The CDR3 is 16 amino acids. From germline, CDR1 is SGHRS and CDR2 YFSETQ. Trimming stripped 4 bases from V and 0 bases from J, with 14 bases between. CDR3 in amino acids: CASSTSGASSGNTIYF. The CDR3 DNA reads TGCGCCAGCAGCACCTCCGGAGCATCCTCTGGAAACACCATATATTTT.

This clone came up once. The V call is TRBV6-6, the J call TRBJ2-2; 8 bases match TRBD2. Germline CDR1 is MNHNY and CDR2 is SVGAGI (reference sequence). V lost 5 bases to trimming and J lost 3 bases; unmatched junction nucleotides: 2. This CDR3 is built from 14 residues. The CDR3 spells CASSPTSDTGELFF. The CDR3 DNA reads TGTGCCAGCAGTCCGACTAGCGACACCGGGGAGCTGTTTTTT.

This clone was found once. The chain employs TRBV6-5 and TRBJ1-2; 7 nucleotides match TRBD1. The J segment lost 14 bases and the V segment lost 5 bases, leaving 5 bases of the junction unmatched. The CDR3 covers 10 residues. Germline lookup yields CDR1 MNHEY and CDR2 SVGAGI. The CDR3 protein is CASSSPGGTF. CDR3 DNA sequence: TGTGCCAGCAGTAGTCCAGGGGGGACCTTC.

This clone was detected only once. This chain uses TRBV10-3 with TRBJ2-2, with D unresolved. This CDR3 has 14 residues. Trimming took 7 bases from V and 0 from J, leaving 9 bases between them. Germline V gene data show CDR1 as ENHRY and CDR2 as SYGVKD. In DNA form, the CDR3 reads TGTGCCATCATGCGCCATCCGAACACCGGGGAGCTGTTTTTT. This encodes CAIMRHPNTGELFF.

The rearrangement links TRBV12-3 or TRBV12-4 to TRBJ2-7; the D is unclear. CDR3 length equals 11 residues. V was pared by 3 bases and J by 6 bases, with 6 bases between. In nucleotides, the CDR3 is TGTGCCAGCAGTTTGAGAGGCGAGCAGTACTTC. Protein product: CASSLRGEQYF.

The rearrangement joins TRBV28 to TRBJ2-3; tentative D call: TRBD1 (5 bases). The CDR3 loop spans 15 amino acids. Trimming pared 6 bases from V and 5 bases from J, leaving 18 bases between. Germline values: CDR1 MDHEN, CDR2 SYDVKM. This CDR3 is CASRHPREKRDTQYF. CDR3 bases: TGTGCCAGCAGACACCCCAGGGAAAAGAGAGATACGCAGTATTTT.